Given below is one TCR beta chain in context. The data stem from a study of blood T cell repertoires in COVID-19. As handled by the study authors: How many nucleated cells were present was estimated from reference gene primer amplification. The method was immunoSEQ multiplex PCR; TCRdb's version includes in-frame clones alone and lacks a portion of them. That table supplies the V and J calls and clone size; D and trimming were determined from the DNA. The sample carries some 120,000 clones, 70% to 80% recorded once. Trimming took 0 bases from V and 7 from J; bases not matched to a gene: 3. The CDR3 is 14 amino acids. CDR1 is LGHNA, CDR2 YSLEER, per germline.

This receptor was identified in a human donor in a cohort sampled during active COVID-19. The chain carries TRBV4-3 and TRBJ2-1, with 7 bases matching TRBD2. The sequencing sample was made of peripheral blood. As DNA, the CDR3 is TGCGCCAGCAGCCAAGATACTAGCGCAAATGAGCAGTTCTTC. Its translation: CASSQDTSANEQFF.